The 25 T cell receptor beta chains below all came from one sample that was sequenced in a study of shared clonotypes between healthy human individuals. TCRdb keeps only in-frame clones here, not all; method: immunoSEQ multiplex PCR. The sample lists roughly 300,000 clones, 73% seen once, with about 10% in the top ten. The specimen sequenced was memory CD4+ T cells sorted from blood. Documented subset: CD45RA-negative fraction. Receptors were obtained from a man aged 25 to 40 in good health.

The CDR3 DNA is TGTGCCAGCAGTGATGCCGGGAGCTCTGGAAACACCATATATTTT. This sequence encodes CASSDAGSSGNTIYF. This chain joins TRBV25-1 and TRBJ1-3; D call uncertain. Looked up from germline, CDR1 is MGHDK and CDR2 is SYGVNS. CDR3 length: 15 amino acids. The V gene lost 3 bases and the J gene lost 0 bases, with 9 bases spanning the gap.

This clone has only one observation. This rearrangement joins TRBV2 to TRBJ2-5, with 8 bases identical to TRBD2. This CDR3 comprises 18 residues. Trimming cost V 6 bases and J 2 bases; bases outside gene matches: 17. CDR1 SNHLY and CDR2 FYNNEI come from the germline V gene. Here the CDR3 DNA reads TGTGCCAGCAGGGCGGGGACGGGAGGGATGAAGTTTCAAGAGACCCAGTACTTC. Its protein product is CASRAGTGGMKFQETQYF.

In DNA, the CDR3 is TGTGCCAGTAGTATAATGTCAAACTCTGGAAACACCATATATTTT. Translating gives CASSIMSNSGNTIYF. The chain carries TRBV19 and TRBJ1-3; D remains unclear. This CDR3 contains 15 residues. Trimming took off 2 bases at V and 0 bases at J, with 8 bases between the two ends. From germline, CDR1 is LNHDA and CDR2 SQIVND (reference sequence).

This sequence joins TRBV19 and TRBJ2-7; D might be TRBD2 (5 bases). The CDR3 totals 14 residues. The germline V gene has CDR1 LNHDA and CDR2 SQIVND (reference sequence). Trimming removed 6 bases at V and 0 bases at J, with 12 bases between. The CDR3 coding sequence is TGTGCCAGTAGCCCCGGGATCTCCTCCTACGAGCAGTACTTC. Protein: CASSPGISSYEQYF.

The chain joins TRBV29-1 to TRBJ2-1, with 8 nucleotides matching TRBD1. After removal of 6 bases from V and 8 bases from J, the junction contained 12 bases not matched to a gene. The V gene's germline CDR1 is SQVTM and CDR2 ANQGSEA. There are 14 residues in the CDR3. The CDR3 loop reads CSVSRTGFSDEQFF. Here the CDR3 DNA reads TGCAGCGTCTCAAGGACAGGGTTTTCGGATGAGCAGTTCTTC.

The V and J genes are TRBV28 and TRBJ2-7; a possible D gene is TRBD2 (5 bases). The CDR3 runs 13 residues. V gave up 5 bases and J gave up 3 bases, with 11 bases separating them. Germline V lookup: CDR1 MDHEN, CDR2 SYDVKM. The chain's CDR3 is CASSAGEHYEQYF. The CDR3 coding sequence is TGTGCCAGCAGTGCCGGGGAGCACTACGAGCAGTACTTC.

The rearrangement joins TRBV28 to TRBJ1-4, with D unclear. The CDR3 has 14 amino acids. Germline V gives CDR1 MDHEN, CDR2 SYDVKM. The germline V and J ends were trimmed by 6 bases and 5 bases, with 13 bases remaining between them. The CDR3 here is CASRLPLLNEKLFF. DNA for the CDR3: TGTGCCAGCAGGCTACCGTTACTCAATGAAAAACTGTTTTTT.

CDR3 in amino acids: CAISESGGPNTGELFF. As DNA, the CDR3 is TGTGCCATCAGTGAGTCAGGGGGGCCGAACACCGGGGAGCTGTTTTTT. The rearrangement joins TRBV10-3 to TRBJ2-2; D is possibly TRBD1 or TRBD2 (6 bases each). Per the germline V gene, CDR1 is ENHRY and CDR2 is SYGVKD. This CDR3 is built from 16 residues. Trimming took 0 bases from V and 0 from J, leaving 8 bases between them.

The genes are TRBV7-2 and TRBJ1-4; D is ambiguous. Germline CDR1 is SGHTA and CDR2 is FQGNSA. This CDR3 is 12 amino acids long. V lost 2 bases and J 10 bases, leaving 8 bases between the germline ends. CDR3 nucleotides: TGTGCCAGCAGCTTACAGTCGGGAAAACTGTTTTTT. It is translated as CASSLQSGKLFF.

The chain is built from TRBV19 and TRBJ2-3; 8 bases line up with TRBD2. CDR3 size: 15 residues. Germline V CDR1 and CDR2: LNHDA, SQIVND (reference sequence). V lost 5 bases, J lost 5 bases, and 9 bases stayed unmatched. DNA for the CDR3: TGTGCCAGTAGTTGGACGGGAGGGCCGAGAGATACGCAGTATTTT. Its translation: CASSWTGGPRDTQYF. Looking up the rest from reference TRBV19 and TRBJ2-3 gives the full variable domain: DGGITQSPKYLFRKEGQNVTLSCEQNLNHDAMYWYRQDPGQGLRLIYYSQIVNDFQKGDIAEGYSVSREKKESFPLTVTSAQKNPTAFYLCASSWTGGPRDTQYFGPGTRLTVL.

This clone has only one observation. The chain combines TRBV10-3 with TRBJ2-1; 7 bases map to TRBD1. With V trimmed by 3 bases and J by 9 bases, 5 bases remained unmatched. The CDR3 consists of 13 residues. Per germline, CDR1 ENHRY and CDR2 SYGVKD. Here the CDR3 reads CAISDPPGGEQFF. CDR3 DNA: TGTGCCATCAGTGACCCCCCAGGGGGTGAGCAGTTCTTC.

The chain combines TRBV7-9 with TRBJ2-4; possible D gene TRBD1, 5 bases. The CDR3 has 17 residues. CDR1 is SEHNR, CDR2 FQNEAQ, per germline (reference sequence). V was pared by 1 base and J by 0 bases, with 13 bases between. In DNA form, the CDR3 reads TGTGCCAGCAGCTTAGAGGGGAACAGTCTAGCCAAAAACATTCAGTACTTC. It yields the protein CASSLEGNSLAKNIQYF.

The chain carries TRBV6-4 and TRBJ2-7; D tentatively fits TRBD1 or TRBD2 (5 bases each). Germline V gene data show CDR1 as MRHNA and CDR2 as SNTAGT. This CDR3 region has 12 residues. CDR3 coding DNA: TGTGGGCTGGGACGGCTTCTTTACGAGCAGTACTTC. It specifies CGLGRLLYEQYF.

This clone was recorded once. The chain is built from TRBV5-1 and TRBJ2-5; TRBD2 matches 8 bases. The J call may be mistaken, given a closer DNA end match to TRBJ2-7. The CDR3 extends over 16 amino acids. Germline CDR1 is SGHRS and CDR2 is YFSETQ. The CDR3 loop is CASSQSAGGGSYEQYF. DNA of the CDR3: TGCGCCAGCAGCCAATCCGCTGGCGGGGGGTCCTACGAGCAGTACTTC.

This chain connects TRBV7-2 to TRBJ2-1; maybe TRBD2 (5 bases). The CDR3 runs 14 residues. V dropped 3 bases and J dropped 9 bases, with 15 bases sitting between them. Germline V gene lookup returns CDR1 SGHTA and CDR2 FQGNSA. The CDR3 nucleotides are TGTGCCAGCAGCTTTGGGAGAGCTTTCCGTGAGCAGTTCTTC. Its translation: CASSFGRAFREQFF.

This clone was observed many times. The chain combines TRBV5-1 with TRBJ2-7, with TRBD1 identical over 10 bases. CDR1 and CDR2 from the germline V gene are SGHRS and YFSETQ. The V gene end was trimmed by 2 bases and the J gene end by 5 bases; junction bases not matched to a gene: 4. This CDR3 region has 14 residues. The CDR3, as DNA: TGCGCCAGCAGCTTAGGGACAGGGGACCACGAGCAGTACTTC. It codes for CASSLGTGDHEQYF.

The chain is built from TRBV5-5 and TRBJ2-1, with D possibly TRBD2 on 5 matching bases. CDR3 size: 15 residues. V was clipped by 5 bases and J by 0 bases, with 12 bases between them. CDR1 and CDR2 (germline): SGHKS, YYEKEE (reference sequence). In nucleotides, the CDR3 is TGTGCCAGCAGAGTAGACTACTTCTCCTACAATGAGCAGTTCTTC. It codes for CASRVDYFSYNEQFF.

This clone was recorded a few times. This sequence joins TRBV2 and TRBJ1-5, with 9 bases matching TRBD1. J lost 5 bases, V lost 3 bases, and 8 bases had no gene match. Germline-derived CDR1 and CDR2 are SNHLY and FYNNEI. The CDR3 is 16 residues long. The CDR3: CASSDPGQGGDQPQHF. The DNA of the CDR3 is TGTGCCAGCAGTGATCCGGGACAGGGAGGGGATCAGCCCCAGCATTTT. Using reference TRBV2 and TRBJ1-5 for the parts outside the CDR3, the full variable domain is EPEVTQTPSHQVTQMGQEVILRCVPISNHLYFYWYRQILGQKVEFLVSFYNNEISEKSEIFDDQFSVERPDGSNFTLKIRSTKLEDSAMYFCASSDPGQGGDQPQHFGDGTRLSIL.

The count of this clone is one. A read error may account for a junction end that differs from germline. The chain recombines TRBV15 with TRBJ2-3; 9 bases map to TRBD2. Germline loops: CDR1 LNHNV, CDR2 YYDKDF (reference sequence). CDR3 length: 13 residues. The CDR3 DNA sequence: TGTGCCACCAGCAGCCCGACTAGCGGCATGTCAGAATTT. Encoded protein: CATSSPTSGMSEF.

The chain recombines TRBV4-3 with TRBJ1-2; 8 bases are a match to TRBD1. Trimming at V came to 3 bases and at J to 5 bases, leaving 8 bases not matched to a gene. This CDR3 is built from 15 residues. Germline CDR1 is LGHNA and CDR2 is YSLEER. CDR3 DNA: TGCGCCAGCAGCCACGACAGGGGATCTGGGTATGGCTACACCTTC. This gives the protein CASSHDRGSGYGYTF.

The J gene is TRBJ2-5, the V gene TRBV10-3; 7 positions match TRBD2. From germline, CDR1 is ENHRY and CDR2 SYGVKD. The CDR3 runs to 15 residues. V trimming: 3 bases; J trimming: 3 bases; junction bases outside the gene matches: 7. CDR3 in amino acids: CAISDWGGSEETQYF. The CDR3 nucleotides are TGTGCCATCAGTGATTGGGGGGGTAGCGAAGAGACCCAGTACTTC.

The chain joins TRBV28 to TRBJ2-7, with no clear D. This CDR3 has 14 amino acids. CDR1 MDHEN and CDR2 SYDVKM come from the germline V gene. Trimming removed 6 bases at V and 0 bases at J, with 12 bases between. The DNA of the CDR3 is TGTGCCAGCAGGCCCGGATCGAGCTCCTACGAGCAGTACTTC. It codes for CASRPGSSSYEQYF.

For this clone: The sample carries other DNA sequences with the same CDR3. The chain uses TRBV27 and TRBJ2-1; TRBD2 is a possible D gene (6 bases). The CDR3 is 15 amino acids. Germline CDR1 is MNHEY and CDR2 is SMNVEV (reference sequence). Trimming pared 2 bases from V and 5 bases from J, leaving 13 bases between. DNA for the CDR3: TGTGCCAGCAGTTTAGGCGGGATAAGGGACAATGAGCAGTTCTTC. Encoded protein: CASSLGGIRDNEQFF.

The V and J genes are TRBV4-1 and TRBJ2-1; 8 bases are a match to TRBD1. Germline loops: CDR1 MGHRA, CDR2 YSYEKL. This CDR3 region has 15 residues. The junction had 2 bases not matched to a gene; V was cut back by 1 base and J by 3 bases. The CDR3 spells CASSQAGTGYNEQFF. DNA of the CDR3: TGCGCCAGCAGCCAAGCCGGGACAGGCTACAATGAGCAGTTCTTC.

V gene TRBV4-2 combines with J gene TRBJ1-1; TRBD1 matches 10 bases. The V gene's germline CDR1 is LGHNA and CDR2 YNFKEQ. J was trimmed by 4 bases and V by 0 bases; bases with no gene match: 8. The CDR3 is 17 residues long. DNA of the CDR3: TGTGCCAGCAGCCAAGAAGGACAGGGGGGTTTTGGCACTGAAGCTTTCTTT. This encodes CASSQEGQGGFGTEAFF.